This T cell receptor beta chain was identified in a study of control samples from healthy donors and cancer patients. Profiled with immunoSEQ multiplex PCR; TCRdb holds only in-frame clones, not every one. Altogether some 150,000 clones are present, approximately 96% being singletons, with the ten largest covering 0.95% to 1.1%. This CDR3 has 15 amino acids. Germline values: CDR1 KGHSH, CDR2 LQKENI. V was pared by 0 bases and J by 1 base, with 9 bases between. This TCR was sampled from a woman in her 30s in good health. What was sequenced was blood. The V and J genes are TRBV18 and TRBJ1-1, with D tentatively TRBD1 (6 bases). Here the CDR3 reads CASSPPLGQNTEAFF. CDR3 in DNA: TGTGCCAGCTCACCACCTTTGGGACAGAACACTGAAGCTTTCTTT.